The present T cell receptor (beta chain) was sequenced within a study of T cells in Graves' hyperthyroidism and ophthalmopathy. Study-wide context: Peripheral blood was acquired at first diagnosis, ahead of any therapy whatsoever. Points from the study as a whole: Researchers found most expanded thyroid clonotypes above 0.001 in blood as well.

There are a few counts of this clonotype. Its antigen is as yet unknown. Reasons for excluding patients were uncontrolled infection, other autoimmune disease, pregnancy or lactation. Fresh 10 ml peripheral blood yielded PBMCs. V was shortened by 2 bases and J by 7 bases, with 14 bases between the two germline ends. The germline V gene has CDR1 SGDLS and CDR2 YYNGEE. This CDR3 is 14 amino acids long. TCR beta CDR3 regions were amplified from RNA transcripts. An initial round of RT-PCR targeting the TCR CDR3 relied on the HTBI primer set. TCRdb recomputed calls from the multiplex PCR reads with MiXCR, one row per CDR3 protein. The sample has about 600,000 distinct CDR3 sequences; around 15% are singletons.

The source is a woman in her forties with Graves' ophthalmopathy. The J gene is TRBJ2-3, the V gene TRBV9; D uncertain. Sequenced input: blood. CDR3 loop: CASSVGRESNTQYF. CDR3 in DNA: TGTGCCAGCAGCGTCGGACGCGAGTCAAATACGCAGTATTTT.